The next 22 T cell receptor beta chains were all read from a single sample in a study of identical twins. TCRdb passed the 5' RACE reads through MiXCR, listing each CDR3 protein once. The sample lists 210,000 or so distinct CDR3 sequences; less than 8% were seen once. The same sample was also used in a study of yellow fever vaccine responses in identical twins.

The sequencing sample was made of memory (CD45RO+) T cells sorted from blood. The receptors shown here come from a woman in her late teens or twenties in good health.

Only a few counts were recorded for this clonotype. The chain couples TRBV19 to TRBJ2-5, with D possibly being TRBD1 or TRBD2 (5 bases each). Germline V gene data show CDR1 as LNHDA and CDR2 as SQIVND (reference sequence). The CDR3 spans 16 residues. V lost 6 bases and J 13 bases, leaving 30 bases between the germline ends. The CDR3 reads CASSQGPVGELGVRYF. Here the CDR3 DNA reads TGTGCCAGTAGCCAAGGGCCGGTAGGGGAGCTCGGAGTTCGGTACTTC.

This clonotype came up a few times. The rearrangement links TRBV7-9 to TRBJ2-3; 12 bases align to TRBD2. Germline CDR1 is SEHNR and CDR2 is FQNEAQ (reference sequence). With V trimmed by 4 bases and J by 3 bases, 5 bases remained unmatched. This CDR3 region has 16 residues. The DNA for the CDR3 is TGTGCCAGCAGCTCCCTGACTAGCGGGAGTACAGATACGCAGTATTTT. It specifies CASSSLTSGSTDTQYF.

This clonotype was detected a few times. The chain uses TRBV20-1 and TRBJ2-5, with D hard to call. Looked up from germline, CDR1 is DFQATT and CDR2 is SNEGSKA (reference sequence). The CDR3 consists of 13 residues. With 4 bases removed from V and 0 bases from J, the gap between germline ends came to 9 bases. DNA of the CDR3: TGCAGTGCTACTATTCTGTACCAAGAGACCCAGTACTTC. As protein: CSATILYQETQYF.

The chain recombines TRBV11-2 with TRBJ2-5; a possible D gene is TRBD2 (6 bases). CDR1 SGHAT and CDR2 FQNNGV come from the germline V gene. With 1 base removed from V and 1 base from J, the gap between germline ends came to 10 bases. CDR3 length: 15 residues. This chain's CDR3 is CASSLAWGLQETQYF. In DNA form, the CDR3 reads TGTGCCAGCAGCTTAGCCTGGGGACTCCAAGAGACCCAGTACTTC.

J is TRBJ2-1 and V is TRBV5-4, with 9 bases fitting TRBD1. CDR1 and CDR2 from the germline V gene are SGHNT and YYREEE (reference sequence). The V gene end was trimmed by 5 bases and the J gene end by 14 bases; junction bases not matched to a gene: 11. The CDR3 has 13 amino acids. CDR3: CASRSLRGQGEFF. In DNA form, the CDR3 reads TGTGCCAGCAGGAGCCTTAGGGGACAGGGTGAGTTCTTC. Full variable domain (missing parts from reference TRBV5-4 and TRBJ2-1): ETGVTQSPTHLIKTRGQQVTLRCSSQSGHNTVSWYQQALGQGPQFIFQYYREEENGRGNFPPRFSGLQFPNYSSELNVNALELDDSALYLCASRSLRGQGEFFGPGTRLTVL.

This clonotype occurred many times. The chain is built from TRBV7-6 and TRBJ2-7, with 10 bases matching TRBD1. This CDR3 is built from 17 residues. Losses at the gene ends were 1 base for V and 0 bases for J; bases not matched to a gene: 6. Germline V lookup: CDR1 SGHVS, CDR2 FNYEAQ. CDR3 bases: TGTGCCAGCAGCTTAGGGCCCCGGACAGGGGGCTCCTACGAGCAGTACTTC. Its protein is CASSLGPRTGGSYEQYF.

This clonotype has ten or more counts. The rearrangement uses TRBV20-1 and TRBJ1-6; D is perhaps TRBD1 (5 bases). CDR1 DFQATT and CDR2 SNEGSKA come from the germline V gene (reference sequence). The CDR3 contains 14 residues. Trimming left V 3 bases short and J 7 bases short, with 13 bases between. The CDR3 bases are TGCAGTGCTAGCCGGCCAGGGAACAATTCACCCCTCCACTTT. Protein sequence: CSASRPGNNSPLHF.

The chain links TRBV4-3 to TRBJ2-7, with 8 bases matching TRBD2. V trimming: 1 base; J trimming: 6 bases; junction bases outside the gene matches: 5. Germline assignment: CDR1 LGHNA and CDR2 YSLEER. This CDR3 contains 14 residues. CDR3 nucleotides: TGCGCCAGCAGCCAAGTCGGACTAGCTGGCGAGCAGTACTTC. Residues: CASSQVGLAGEQYF.

This clonotype was counted ten times or more. This chain joins TRBV12-3 or TRBV12-4 and TRBJ2-1, with 10 bases matching TRBD1. The CDR3 spans 15 residues. V gave up 5 bases and J gave up 7 bases; unmatched junction bases: 8. CDR3 bases: TGTGCCAGCAGTACCGGGACAGGGGCCGTAAATGAGCAGTTCTTC. It codes for CASSTGTGAVNEQFF.

This clonotype showed up just a few times. The chain combines TRBV29-1 with TRBJ2-3; weak D call: TRBD2 (7 bases). This CDR3 is 15 amino acids long. Germline lookup yields CDR1 SQVTM and CDR2 ANQGSEA. The ends were cut back, 2 bases at V and 0 bases at J, with 12 bases in the middle. CDR3 coding DNA: TGCAGCGTTGAAAAGGGAGGGGGTAGCACAGATACGCAGTATTTT. Its protein is CSVEKGGGSTDTQYF.

This chain joins TRBV4-2 and TRBJ1-2; 7 bases are shared with TRBD1. Germline V gene sequence: CDR1 LGHNA, CDR2 YNFKEQ. The V and J ends lost 4 bases and 6 bases, in that order; junction bases with no gene match: 17. This CDR3 comprises 17 residues. The CDR3 loop is CASSLRDSGGVADGYTF. CDR3 nucleotides: TGTGCCAGCAGCCTCCGGGACAGTGGGGGAGTCGCGGATGGCTACACCTTC.

This clonotype was found a few times. This rearrangement joins TRBV6-4 to TRBJ2-1; 11 bases are shared with TRBD1. J gave up 7 bases and V 3 bases, and 2 bases lay outside the gene matches. The germline V gene has CDR1 MRHNA and CDR2 SNTAGT. CDR3 length equals 14 residues. The CDR3 nucleotides read TGTGCCAGCAGTGATGGACAGGGGGCTAATGAGCAGTTCTTC. Encoded protein: CASSDGQGANEQFF.

This clonotype was seen only a few times. The chain recombines TRBV30 with TRBJ1-5; no clear D gene. The V and J ends lost 0 bases and 7 bases respectively, with 13 bases between them. This CDR3 spans 14 amino acids. The germline CDR1 and CDR2 sequences are GTSNPN and SVGIG (reference sequence). For the CDR3, the DNA is TGTGCCTGGAGTGTAGCTGGCCCTGGACAGCCCCAGCATTTT. Translation: CAWSVAGPGQPQHF.

This clonotype was counted at least ten times. DNA of the CDR3: TGCGCCAGCAGCTTGGGCTTGGGCACAGATACGCAGTATTTT. Translating gives CASSLGLGTDTQYF. The chain is built from TRBV5-1 and TRBJ2-3; D remains ambiguous. Germline-derived CDR1 and CDR2 are SGHRS and YFSETQ. This CDR3 region has 14 residues. Trimming shortened V by 0 bases and J by 1 base, and 6 bases separated the two germline ends.

This clonotype was picked up many times. V and J are TRBV5-1 and TRBJ2-7; 8 nucleotides match TRBD1. The CDR3 totals 13 residues. V shed 3 bases, J shed 5 bases, and the junction held 4 bases outside the gene matches. The germline gives CDR1 SGHRS, CDR2 YFSETQ. CDR3 loop: CASSYRGNDEQYF. The CDR3 coding sequence is TGCGCCAGCAGCTACAGGGGGAATGACGAGCAGTACTTC.

V is TRBV4-3 and J is TRBJ1-4, with D tentatively TRBD1 (5 bases). The V end was cut by 1 base, the J end by 0 bases, with 15 bases between. The CDR3 runs 18 residues. Germline values: CDR1 LGHNA, CDR2 YSLEER. In DNA, the CDR3 is TGCGCCAGCAGCCAAGCCGGGACCGAGGGTGCAACTAATGAAAAACTGTTTTTT. It codes for CASSQAGTEGATNEKLFF.

This clonotype has just a few counts. The chain uses TRBV5-1 and TRBJ1-3; no definite D call. V lost 4 bases and J 5 bases, leaving 13 bases between the germline ends. CDR1 is SGHRS and CDR2 is YFSETQ in the germline V gene. CDR3 size: 14 residues. The DNA of the CDR3 is TGCGCCAGCAGCCCAGAGCGGGTGAGAAACACCATATATTTT. It is translated as CASSPERVRNTIYF.

At least ten counts were recorded for this clonotype. This chain connects TRBV12-3 or TRBV12-4 to TRBJ2-7; no reliable D call. V was pared by 2 bases and J by 5 bases, with 7 bases between. This CDR3 region has 12 residues. The CDR3 DNA sequence: TGTGCCAGCAGTTTATGGACGAACGAGCAGTACTTC. Encoded protein: CASSLWTNEQYF.

This clonotype was counted a few times. The rearrangement uses TRBV7-3 and TRBJ1-1, with a tentative D call TRBD1 (5 bases). V lost 5 bases and J 1 base, leaving 11 bases between the germline ends. The CDR3 extends over 14 amino acids. Looked up from germline, CDR1 is SGHTA and CDR2 is FQGTGA. The CDR3 is CASSPGTSNTEAFF. Written as DNA, the CDR3 is TGTGCCAGCAGCCCAGGGACTTCGAACACTGAAGCTTTCTTT.

This clonotype was observed at least ten times. The chain links TRBV7-6 to TRBJ2-2; perhaps TRBD2 as D (6 bases). The V end was cut by 4 bases, the J end by 1 base, with 16 bases between. Germline V lookup: CDR1 SGHVS, CDR2 FNYEAQ. The CDR3 runs to 17 residues. CDR3 in DNA: TGTGCCAGCAGCTCCGGGACTTCTCAAAGGAACACCGGGGAGCTGTTTTTT. Translated: CASSSGTSQRNTGELFF. The whole variable domain, remainder taken from reference TRBV7-6 and TRBJ2-2, is GAGVSQSPRYKVTKRGQDVALRCDPISGHVSLYWYRQALGQGPEFLTYFNYEAQQDKSGLPNDRFSAERPEGSISTLTIQRTEQRDSAMYRCASSSGTSQRNTGELFFGEGSRLTVL.

The gene calls are TRBV5-1 and TRBJ2-5; TRBD2 agrees at 10 bases. The CDR3 sequence is 17 residues long. Trimming removed 0 bases from V and 4 bases from J; junction bases left unmatched: 9. Germline lookup yields CDR1 SGHRS and CDR2 YFSETQ. Here the CDR3 reads CASSLVISGGPPETQYF. DNA of the CDR3: TGCGCCAGCAGCTTGGTGATTAGCGGGGGGCCCCCAGAGACCCAGTACTTC.

This clonotype was observed many times. V usage is TRBV12-3 or TRBV12-4 and J usage is TRBJ2-4; no definite D call. The ends were cut back, 6 bases at V and 4 bases at J, with 4 bases in the middle. The CDR3 totals 11 residues. The DNA of the CDR3 is TGTGCCAGCAGGCTAAAAAACATTCAGTACTTC. It translates to CASRLKNIQYF.